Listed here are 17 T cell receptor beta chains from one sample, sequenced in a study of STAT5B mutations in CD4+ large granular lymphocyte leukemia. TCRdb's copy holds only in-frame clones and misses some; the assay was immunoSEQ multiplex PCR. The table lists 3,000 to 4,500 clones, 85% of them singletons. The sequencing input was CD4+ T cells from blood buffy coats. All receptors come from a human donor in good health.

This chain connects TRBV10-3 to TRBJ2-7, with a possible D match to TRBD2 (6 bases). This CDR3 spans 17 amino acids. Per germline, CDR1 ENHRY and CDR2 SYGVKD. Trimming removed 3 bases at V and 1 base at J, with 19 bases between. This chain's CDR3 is CAISDGERASASYEQYF. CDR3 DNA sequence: TGTGCCATCAGTGACGGTGAGAGGGCTAGCGCTTCCTACGAGCAGTACTTC.

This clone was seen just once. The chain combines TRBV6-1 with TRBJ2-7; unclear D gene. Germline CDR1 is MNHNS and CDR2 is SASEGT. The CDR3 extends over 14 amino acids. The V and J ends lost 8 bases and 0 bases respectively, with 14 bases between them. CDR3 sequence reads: CASHELLSSYEQYF. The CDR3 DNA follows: TGTGCCAGCCATGAGCTCCTTAGCTCCTACGAGCAGTACTTC.

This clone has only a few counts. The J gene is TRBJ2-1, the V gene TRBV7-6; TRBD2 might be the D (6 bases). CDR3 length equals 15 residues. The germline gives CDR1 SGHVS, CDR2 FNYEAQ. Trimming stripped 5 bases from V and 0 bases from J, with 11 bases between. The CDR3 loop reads CASSPRGSSYNEQFF. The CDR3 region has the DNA TGTGCCAGCAGCCCGCGGGGCTCCTCCTACAATGAGCAGTTCTTC.

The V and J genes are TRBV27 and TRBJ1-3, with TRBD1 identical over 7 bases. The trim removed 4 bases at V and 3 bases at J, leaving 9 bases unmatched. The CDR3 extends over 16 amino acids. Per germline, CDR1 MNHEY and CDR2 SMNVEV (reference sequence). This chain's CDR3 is CASSSLSRGDGNTIYF. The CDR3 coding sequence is TGTGCCAGCAGTTCCCTTAGCAGGGGGGATGGAAACACCATATATTTT.

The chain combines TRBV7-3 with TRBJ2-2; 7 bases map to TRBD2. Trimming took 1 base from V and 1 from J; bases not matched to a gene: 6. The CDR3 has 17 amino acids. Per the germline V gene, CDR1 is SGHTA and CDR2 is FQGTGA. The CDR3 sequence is CASSLRGGFKNTGELFF. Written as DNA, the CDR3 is TGTGCCAGCAGCTTAAGGGGGGGGTTTAAGAACACCGGGGAGCTGTTTTTT.

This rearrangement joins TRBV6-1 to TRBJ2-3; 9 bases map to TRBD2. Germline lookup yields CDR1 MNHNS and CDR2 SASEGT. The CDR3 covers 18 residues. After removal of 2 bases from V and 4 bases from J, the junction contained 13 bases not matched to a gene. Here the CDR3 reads CASSERSLMGTSSDTQYF. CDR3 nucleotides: TGTGCCAGCAGTGAAAGGTCCTTAATGGGGACTAGCTCAGATACGCAGTATTTT.

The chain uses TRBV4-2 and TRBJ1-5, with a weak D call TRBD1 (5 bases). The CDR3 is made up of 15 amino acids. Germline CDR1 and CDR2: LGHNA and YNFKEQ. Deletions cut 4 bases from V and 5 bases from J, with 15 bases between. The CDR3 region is CASSPARGTDQPQHF. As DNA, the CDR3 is TGTGCCAGCAGCCCAGCCCGGGGGACGGATCAGCCCCAGCATTTT.

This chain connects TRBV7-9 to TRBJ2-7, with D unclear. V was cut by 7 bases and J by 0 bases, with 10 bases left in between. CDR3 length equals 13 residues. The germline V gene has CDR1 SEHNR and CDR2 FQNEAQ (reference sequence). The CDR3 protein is CASTGWGSYEQYF. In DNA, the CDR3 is TGTGCCAGCACCGGATGGGGCTCCTACGAGCAGTACTTC.

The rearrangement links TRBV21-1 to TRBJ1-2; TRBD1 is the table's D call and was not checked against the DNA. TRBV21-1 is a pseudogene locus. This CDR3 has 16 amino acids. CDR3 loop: CASSNGGTGNGYGYTF. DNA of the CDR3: TGTGCCAGCAGCAACGGGGGGACAGGGAATGGCTATGGCTACACCTTC.

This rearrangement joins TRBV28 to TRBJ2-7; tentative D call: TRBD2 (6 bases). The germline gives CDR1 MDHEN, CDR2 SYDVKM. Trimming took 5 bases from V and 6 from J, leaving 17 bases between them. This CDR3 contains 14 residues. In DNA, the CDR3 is TGTGCCAGCAGTCCAGTCGGGGGAGCTGGCGAGCAGTACTTC. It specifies CASSPVGGAGEQYF.

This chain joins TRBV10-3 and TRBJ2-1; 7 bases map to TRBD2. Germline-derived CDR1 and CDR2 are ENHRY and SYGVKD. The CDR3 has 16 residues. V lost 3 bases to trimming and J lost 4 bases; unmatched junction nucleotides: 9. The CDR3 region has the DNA TGTGCCATCAGTGATTCCGGGGGGTCCATTTACAATGAGCAGTTCTTC. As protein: CAISDSGGSIYNEQFF.

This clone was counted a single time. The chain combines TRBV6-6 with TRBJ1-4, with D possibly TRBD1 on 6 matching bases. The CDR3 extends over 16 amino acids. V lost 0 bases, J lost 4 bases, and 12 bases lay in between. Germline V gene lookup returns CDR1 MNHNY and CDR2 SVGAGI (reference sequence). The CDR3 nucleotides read TGTGCCAGCAGTTACTCTTGGGGGGGGCGTAATGAAAAACTGTTTTTT. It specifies CASSYSWGGRNEKLFF.

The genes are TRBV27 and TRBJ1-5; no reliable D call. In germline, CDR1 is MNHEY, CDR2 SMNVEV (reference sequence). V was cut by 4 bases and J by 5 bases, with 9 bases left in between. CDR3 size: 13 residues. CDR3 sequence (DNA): TGTGCCAGCAGTTGGGGATCCCATCAGCCCCAGCATTTT. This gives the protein CASSWGSHQPQHF.

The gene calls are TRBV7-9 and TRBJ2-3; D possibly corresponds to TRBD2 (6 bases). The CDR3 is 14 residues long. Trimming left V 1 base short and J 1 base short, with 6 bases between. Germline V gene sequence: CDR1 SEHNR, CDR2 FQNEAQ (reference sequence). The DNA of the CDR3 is TGTGCCAGCAGCTTAGGGGAGGGCACAGATACGCAGTATTTT. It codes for CASSLGEGTDTQYF.

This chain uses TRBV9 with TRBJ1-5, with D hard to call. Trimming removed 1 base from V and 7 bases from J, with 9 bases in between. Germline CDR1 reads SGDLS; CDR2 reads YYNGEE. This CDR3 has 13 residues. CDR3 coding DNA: TGTGCCAGCAGCGTATCCGTGAACCAGCCCCAGCATTTT. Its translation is CASSVSVNQPQHF. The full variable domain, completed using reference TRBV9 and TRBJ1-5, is DSGVTQTPKHLITATGQRVTLRCSPRSGDLSVYWYQQSLDQGLQFLIQYYNGEERAKGNILERFSAQQFPDLHSELNLSSLELGDSALYFCASSVSVNQPQHFGDGTRLSIL.

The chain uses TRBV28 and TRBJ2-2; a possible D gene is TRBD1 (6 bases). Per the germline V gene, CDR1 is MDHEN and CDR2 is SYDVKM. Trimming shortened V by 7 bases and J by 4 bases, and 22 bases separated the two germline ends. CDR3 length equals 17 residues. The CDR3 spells CASTLAQPGEITGELFF. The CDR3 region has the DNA TGTGCCAGCACCTTAGCCCAACCAGGGGAGATCACCGGGGAGCTGTTTTTT.

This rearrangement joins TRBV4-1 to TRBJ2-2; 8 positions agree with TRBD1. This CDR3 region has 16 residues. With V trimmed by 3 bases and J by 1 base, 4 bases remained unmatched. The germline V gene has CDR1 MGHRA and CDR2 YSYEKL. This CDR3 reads CASSQPGTGNTGELFF. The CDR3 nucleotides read TGCGCCAGCAGCCAGCCCGGGACAGGGAACACCGGGGAGCTGTTTTTT.